One and the same sample provided the 29 T cell receptor beta chains below, sequenced in a study of cytomegalovirus exposure and HLA in healthy donors. The PCR made use of 60 Vbeta and 13 Jbeta primers. Here immunoSEQ multiplex PCR was the method, and the copy in TCRdb shows in-frame clones only, minus some. There are around 140,000 clones in the sample; 80% occur only once, and under 5% lies in the top ten. Sequencing was done on a sample of PBMCs. Receptors were obtained from a man aged 40-50 years in good health and CMV-seronegative.

The chain joins TRBV7-9 to TRBJ2-1; 9 bases fit TRBD2. CDR1 and CDR2 from the germline V gene are SEHNR and FQNEAQ (reference sequence). V gave up 5 bases and J gave up 9 bases; unmatched junction bases: 11. The CDR3 runs to 15 residues. CDR3 nucleotides: TGTGCCAGCAGCCAAGGGGGCGGGGGGGCTGGTGAGCAGTTCTTC. Its translation: CASSQGGGGAGEQFF.

The chain employs TRBV7-3 and TRBJ2-7; 7 nucleotides match TRBD2. The CDR3 loop spans 13 amino acids. Per germline, CDR1 SGHTA and CDR2 FQGTGA. Trimming took 5 bases from V and 5 from J; bases not matched to a gene: 6. The CDR3 sequence: CASSPRAGDEQYF. The CDR3 DNA follows: TGTGCCAGCAGCCCTCGGGCGGGGGACGAGCAGTACTTC.

V usage is TRBV7-8 and J usage is TRBJ2-3; 7 positions agree with TRBD2. Germline CDR1 SGHVS, CDR2 FQNEAQ. J gave up 2 bases and V 2 bases, and 4 bases lay outside the gene matches. The CDR3 has 15 amino acids. The CDR3 loop is CASSLSAGDTDTQYF. The DNA for the CDR3 is TGTGCCAGCAGCTTATCCGCGGGGGACACAGATACGCAGTATTTT.

The J gene is TRBJ1-5, the V gene TRBV5-5; TRBD1 might be the D (5 bases). Trimming cost V 1 base and J 6 bases, with 11 bases left between them. CDR1 is SGHKS, CDR2 YYEKEE, per germline (reference sequence). The CDR3 is made up of 14 amino acids. In DNA form, the CDR3 reads TGTGCCAGCAGCTTGTTTGCAGGGATTCAGCCCCAGCATTTT. It is translated as CASSLFAGIQPQHF.

The chain has TRBV2 and TRBJ1-1; maybe TRBD1 (6 bases). CDR3 length: 15 amino acids. Looked up from germline, CDR1 is SNHLY and CDR2 is FYNNEI. The V end was cut by 7 bases, the J end by 2 bases, with 17 bases between. The CDR3 DNA sequence: TGTGCCAGCACTACCCGGGCAGGGGTTAACACTGAAGCTTTCTTT. Translated: CASTTRAGVNTEAFF.

The genes are TRBV7-2 and TRBJ2-3, with TRBD2 as a possible D gene (7 bases). The germline CDR1 and CDR2 sequences are SGHTA and FQGNSA. With 5 bases removed from V and 3 bases from J, the gap between germline ends came to 21 bases. The CDR3 length is 17 residues. The CDR3: CASSPRGGQSLTDTQYF. Written as DNA, the CDR3 is TGTGCCAGCAGCCCTAGGGGGGGACAATCCCTAACAGATACGCAGTATTTT. Drawing the rest from reference TRBV7-2 and TRBJ2-3, the complete variable domain is GAGVSQSPSNKVTEKGKDVELRCDPISGHTALYWYRQSLGQGLEFLIYFQGNSAPDKSGLPSDRFSAERTGGSVSTLTIQRTQQEDSAVYLCASSPRGGQSLTDTQYFGPGTRLTVL.

This clone was detected a few times. CDR3 sequence reads: CASSFGRREAFF. The DNA of the CDR3 is TGCGCCAGCAGCTTTGGCAGGCGGGAGGCTTTCTTT. The V call is TRBV5-1, the J call TRBJ1-1; no reliable D call. Trimming cost V 2 bases and J 11 bases, with 13 bases left between them. Germline loops: CDR1 SGHRS, CDR2 YFSETQ. This CDR3 comprises 12 residues.

The V and J genes are TRBV5-1 and TRBJ1-1; D ambiguous. Germline loops: CDR1 SGHRS, CDR2 YFSETQ. Trimming removed 0 bases from V and 0 bases from J, with 9 bases in between. The CDR3 loop spans 15 amino acids. CDR3 sequence reads: CASSLATHMNTEAFF. CDR3 DNA sequence: TGCGCCAGCAGCTTGGCCACCCACATGAACACTGAAGCTTTCTTT.

The chain couples TRBV2 to TRBJ1-6; D possibly corresponds to TRBD1 (5 bases). Germline V gene data show CDR1 as SNHLY and CDR2 as FYNNEI. Trimming cost V 6 bases and J 12 bases, with 21 bases left between them. The CDR3 has 15 residues. This chain's CDR3 is CASSGPTGGVQPLHF. The DNA of the CDR3 is TGTGCCAGCAGCGGACCCACAGGCGGGGTGCAACCCCTCCACTTT.

This clone has only one observation. An end of the junction does not agree with germline; a read error may underlie this. The chain employs TRBV4-1 and TRBJ2-2; the D gene is possibly TRBD1 (6 bases). This CDR3 comprises 15 residues. Germline lookup yields CDR1 MGHRA and CDR2 YSYEKL. The CDR3 DNA is TGCGCCAGCACCCAAGGGTGGGGGCCGGGCGGGGAGCTGTTTTTT. It codes for CASTQGWGPGGELFF.

V is TRBV21-1 and J is TRBJ1-2; TRBD1 is taken as the D call from the table, unchecked against the DNA. TRBV21-1 is recorded as a pseudogene. This CDR3 contains 15 residues. The CDR3 here is CASSRSRVIIYGYTF. CDR3 nucleotides: TGTGCCAGCAGCCGGAGCAGGGTAATTATCTATGGCTACACCTTC.

Written as DNA, the CDR3 is TGTGCCAGCTCATTCGGAGGCGAGACCCAGTACTTC. As protein: CASSFGGETQYF. V usage is TRBV18 and J usage is TRBJ2-5, with D perhaps TRBD2 (5 bases). The CDR3 spans 12 residues. Trimming took off 5 bases at V and 5 bases at J, with 9 bases between the two ends. Germline V lookup: CDR1 KGHSH, CDR2 LQKENI. Together with reference TRBV18 and TRBJ2-5, the CDR3 gives the full variable domain: NAGVMQNPRHLVRRRGQEARLRCSPMKGHSHVYWYRQLPEEGLKFMVYLQKENIIDESGMPKERFSAEFPKEGPSILRIQQVVRGDSAAYFCASSFGGETQYFGPGTRLLVL.

This clone occurred a few times. The J gene is TRBJ1-6, the V gene TRBV27; 9 nucleotides agree with TRBD1. The germline V gene has CDR1 MNHEY and CDR2 SMNVEV (reference sequence). V was pared by 6 bases and J by 8 bases, with 11 bases of the junction left unmatched. This CDR3 spans 16 amino acids. The CDR3 loop is CASSPNPGTGHSPLHF. CDR3 nucleotide sequence: TGTGCCAGCAGCCCAAACCCCGGGACAGGGCATTCACCCCTCCACTTT.

The chain employs TRBV7-8 and TRBJ2-2, with 13 bases identical to TRBD2. CDR3 length: 18 residues. V gave up 4 bases and J gave up 0 bases; unmatched junction bases: 5. Germline CDR1 reads SGHVS; CDR2 reads FQNEAQ. The CDR3 here is CASSSRTSGGTNTGELFF. CDR3 coding DNA: TGTGCCAGCAGCTCCAGGACTAGCGGGGGAACGAACACCGGGGAGCTGTTTTTT.

V is TRBV6-5 and J is TRBJ1-3; D gene uncertain. There are 14 residues in the CDR3. V lost 6 bases to trimming and J lost 4 bases, with 13 bases between them. Germline V CDR1 and CDR2: MNHEY, SVGAGI. Written as DNA, the CDR3 is TGTGCCAGCAGGCCCCCGCTGGCAGGAAACACCATATATTTT. As protein: CASRPPLAGNTIYF.

This sequence joins TRBV2 and TRBJ2-7; the D is unclear. V was cut by 10 bases and J by 3 bases, with 10 bases left in between. Germline CDR1 reads SNHLY; CDR2 reads FYNNEI. The CDR3 is 11 residues long. Here the CDR3 DNA reads TGTGCCATCCAAATACTCTACGAGCAGTACTTC. It encodes CAIQILYEQYF.

The table lists this clone with a count of one. As DNA, the CDR3 is TGTGCCAGTAGTATAGCCCAGGGACATCCGGGCGAGCAGTACTTC. This encodes CASSIAQGHPGEQYF. The rearrangement joins TRBV19 to TRBJ2-7; possibly TRBD1 for D (6 bases). CDR3 length: 15 amino acids. V was clipped by 1 base and J by 6 bases, with 16 bases between them. Germline-derived CDR1 and CDR2 are LNHDA and SQIVND (reference sequence).

V and J are TRBV5-1 and TRBJ1-1, with 7 bases fitting TRBD1. Losses at the gene ends were 0 bases for V and 2 bases for J; bases not matched to a gene: 4. The CDR3 has 15 residues. The germline V gene encodes CDR1 SGHRS and CDR2 YFSETQ. CDR3 bases: TGCGCCAGCAGCTTGGATACAGGGGTTAACACTGAAGCTTTCTTT. This gives the protein CASSLDTGVNTEAFF.

This clone was observed a single time. The chain recombines TRBV29-1 with TRBJ2-7; D gene uncertain. V was trimmed by 5 bases and J by 0 bases, leaving 11 bases between them. CDR3 length equals 13 residues. Germline values: CDR1 SQVTM, CDR2 ANQGSEA. The CDR3 loop reads CSVRSRSSYEQYF. The CDR3 nucleotides read TGCAGCGTTAGGAGCCGTAGCTCCTACGAGCAGTACTTC.

The chain couples TRBV5-1 to TRBJ1-1, with TRBD1 matching over 7 bases. The CDR3 runs to 14 residues. V shed 3 bases, J shed 2 bases, and the junction held 4 bases outside the gene matches. Per the germline V gene, CDR1 is SGHRS and CDR2 is YFSETQ. CDR3 in DNA: TGCGCCAGCAGCTCGGGACAGCTTAACACTGAAGCTTTCTTT. This encodes CASSSGQLNTEAFF. Full variable domain (missing parts from reference TRBV5-1 and TRBJ1-1): KAGVTQTPRYLIKTRGQQVTLSCSPISGHRSVSWYQQTPGQGLQFLFEYFSETQRNKGNFPGRFSGRQFSNSRSEMNVSTLELGDSALYLCASSSGQLNTEAFFGQGTRLTVV.

This chain connects TRBV7-6 to TRBJ2-1, with 12 bases that match TRBD2. With V trimmed by 3 bases and J by 5 bases, 5 bases remained unmatched. The CDR3 loop spans 16 amino acids. Germline-derived CDR1 and CDR2 are SGHVS and FNYEAQ. CDR3 sequence (DNA): TGTGCCAGCAGCTTCCCTAGCGGGGGGGATCACAATGAGCAGTTCTTC. Residues: CASSFPSGGDHNEQFF.

This clone was recorded once. This rearrangement joins TRBV18 to TRBJ2-1; TRBD1 is a possible D gene (5 bases). This CDR3 has 15 amino acids. Germline V gene data show CDR1 as KGHSH and CDR2 as LQKENI. V lost 0 bases and J 4 bases, leaving 10 bases between the germline ends. CDR3 DNA: TGTGCCAGCTCACCACCGGGGCGACCTTACAATGAGCAGTTCTTC. Residues: CASSPPGRPYNEQFF.

This clone appeared a few times. The chain is built from TRBV15 and TRBJ1-5; weak D call: TRBD1 (6 bases). The CDR3 runs 14 residues. The V and J ends lost 5 bases and 4 bases respectively, with 12 bases between them. Germline CDR1 and CDR2: LNHNV and YYDKDF (reference sequence). CDR3 region: CATSFDRNNQPQHF. As DNA, the CDR3 is TGTGCCACCAGCTTCGACAGGAATAATCAGCCCCAGCATTTT.

The J gene is TRBJ2-2, the V gene TRBV5-1, with 16 bases fitting TRBD2. Per the germline V gene, CDR1 is SGHRS and CDR2 is YFSETQ. With V trimmed by 4 bases and J by 4 bases, 7 bases remained unmatched. The CDR3 loop spans 18 amino acids. The CDR3 reads CASSPGLAGGRITGELFF. The CDR3 DNA is TGCGCCAGCAGCCCGGGACTAGCGGGGGGGCGGATCACCGGGGAGCTGTTTTTT.

V is TRBV9 and J is TRBJ2-3; a weak D match, TRBD2 (6 bases). Trimming removed 3 bases from V and 1 base from J, with 12 bases in between. The V gene's germline CDR1 is SGDLS and CDR2 YYNGEE. This CDR3 has 15 amino acids. The CDR3 protein is CASSDTSGGTDTQYF. The CDR3, as DNA: TGTGCCAGCAGCGACACCTCGGGGGGCACAGATACGCAGTATTTT. The entire variable domain, with the rest obtained from reference TRBV9 and TRBJ2-3, is as follows: DSGVTQTPKHLITATGQRVTLRCSPRSGDLSVYWYQQSLDQGLQFLIQYYNGEERAKGNILERFSAQQFPDLHSELNLSSLELGDSALYFCASSDTSGGTDTQYFGPGTRLTVL.

V usage is TRBV28 and J usage is TRBJ2-7; a weak D match, TRBD2 (5 bases). The CDR3 runs 14 residues. Trimming removed 10 bases from V and 2 bases from J, with 18 bases in between. Germline V gene sequence: CDR1 MDHEN, CDR2 SYDVKM. CDR3 residues: CANLRTFLAYEQYF. The CDR3 DNA sequence: TGTGCCAACCTGAGGACTTTTTTGGCCTACGAGCAGTACTTC.

This clone is a singleton in its sample. This chain links TRBV9 with TRBJ2-5; D perhaps matches TRBD1 (6 bases). The CDR3 length is 15 residues. From germline, CDR1 is SGDLS and CDR2 YYNGEE. The ends were cut back, 0 bases at V and 5 bases at J, with 14 bases in the middle. The CDR3 sequence: CASSVAPQGSETQYF. The CDR3 nucleotides read TGTGCCAGCAGCGTAGCTCCGCAGGGGTCGGAGACCCAGTACTTC.

The chain carries TRBV6-5 and TRBJ2-5; 9 bases are shared with TRBD2. Germline CDR1 reads MNHEY; CDR2 reads SVGAGI. This CDR3 comprises 15 residues. Losses at the gene ends were 0 bases for V and 5 bases for J; bases not matched to a gene: 4. CDR3 bases: TGTGCCAGCAGTTACTCGGGCGGGGGGGCGGAGACCCAGTACTTC. It specifies CASSYSGGGAETQYF.

This sequence joins TRBV7-2 and TRBJ2-7; 12 bases agree with TRBD1. V shed 2 bases and J 6 bases; nucleotides not matched to a gene: 2. The CDR3 has 14 residues. CDR1 and CDR2 from the germline V gene are SGHTA and FQGNSA. CDR3 sequence reads: CASSLRDRGLEQYF. The CDR3 DNA reads TGTGCCAGCAGCTTAAGGGACAGGGGGCTCGAGCAGTACTTC.